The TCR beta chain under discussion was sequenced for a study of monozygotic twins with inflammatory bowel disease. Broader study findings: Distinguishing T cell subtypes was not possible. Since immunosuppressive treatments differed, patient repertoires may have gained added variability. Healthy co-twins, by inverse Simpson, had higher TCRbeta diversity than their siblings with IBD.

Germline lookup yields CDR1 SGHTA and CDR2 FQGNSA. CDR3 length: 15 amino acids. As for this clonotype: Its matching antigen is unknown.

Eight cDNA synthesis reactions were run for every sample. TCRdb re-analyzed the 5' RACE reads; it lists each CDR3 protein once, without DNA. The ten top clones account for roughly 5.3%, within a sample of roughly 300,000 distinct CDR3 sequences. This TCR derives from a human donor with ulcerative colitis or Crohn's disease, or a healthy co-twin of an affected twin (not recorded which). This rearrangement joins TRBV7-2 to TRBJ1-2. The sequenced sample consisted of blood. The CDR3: CASSPEALVGYGYTF. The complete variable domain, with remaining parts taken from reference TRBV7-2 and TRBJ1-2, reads GAGVSQSPSNKVTEKGKDVELRCDPISGHTALYWYRQSLGQGLEFLIYFQGNSAPDKSGLPSDRFSAERTGGSVSTLTIQRTQQEDSAVYLCASSPEALVGYGYTFGSGTRLTVV.